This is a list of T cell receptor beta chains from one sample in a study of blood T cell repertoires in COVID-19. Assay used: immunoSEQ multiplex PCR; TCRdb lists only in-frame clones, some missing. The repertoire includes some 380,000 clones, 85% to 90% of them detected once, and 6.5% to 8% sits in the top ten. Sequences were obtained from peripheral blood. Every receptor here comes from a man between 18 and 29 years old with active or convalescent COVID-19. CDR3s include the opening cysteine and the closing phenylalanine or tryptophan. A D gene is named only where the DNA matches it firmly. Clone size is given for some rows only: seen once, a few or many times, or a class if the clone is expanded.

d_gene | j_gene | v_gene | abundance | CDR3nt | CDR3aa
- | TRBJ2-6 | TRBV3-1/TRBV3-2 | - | TGTGCCAGCAGCCTACGATTTACAGGGAGTGGGGCCAACGTCCTGACTTTC | CASSLRFTGSGANVLTF
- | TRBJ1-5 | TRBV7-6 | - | TGTGCCAGCGGTGCGGGGGTCAATCAGCCCCAGCATTTT | CASGAGVNQPQHF
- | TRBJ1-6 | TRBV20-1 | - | TGCAGTGCTAGTTCCCAGGGATTGGTTTCACCCCTCCACTTT | CSASSQGLVSPLHF
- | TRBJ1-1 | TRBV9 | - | TGTGCCAGCAGCGTAGGCGGAGTTAGAATGAACACTGAAGCTTTCTTT | CASSVGGVRMNTEAFF
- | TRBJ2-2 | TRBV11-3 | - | TGTGCCAGCAGCTCGAAGACAGGATCTAAGAACACCGGGGAGCTGTTTTTT | CASSSKTGSKNTGELFF
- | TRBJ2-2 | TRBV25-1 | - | TGTGCCAGCAGTGGGTCAGACTTAAACACCGGGGAGCTGTTTTTT | CASSGSDLNTGELFF
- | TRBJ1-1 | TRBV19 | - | TGTGCCAGTAGTATCGGGGGGGTTGGTGGCACTGAAGCTTTCTTT | CASSIGGVGGTEAFF
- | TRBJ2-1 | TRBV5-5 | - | TGTGCCAGCAGCTTGCCCAGTCCTAGAAACTACAATGAGCAGTTCTTC | CASSLPSPRNYNEQFF
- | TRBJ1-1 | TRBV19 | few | TGTGCCAGTAGCCTGGGGGGGGGCGTCGGCGGGAACACTGAAGCTTTCTTT | CASSLGGGVGGNTEAFF
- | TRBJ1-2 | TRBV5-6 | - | TGTGCCAGCAGCCCGACAGAGAATAACTATGGCTACACCTTC | CASSPTENNYGYTF
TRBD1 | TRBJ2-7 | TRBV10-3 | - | TGTGCCATCAGCGGGACAGCATCCTACGAGCAGTACTTC | CAISGTASYEQYF
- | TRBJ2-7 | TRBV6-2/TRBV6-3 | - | TGTGCCAGCAGTTCCCACTACGAGCAGTACTTC | CASSSHYEQYF
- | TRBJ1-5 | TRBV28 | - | TGTGCCAGCAGTTTTCCGGGGGGATATAGCAATCAGCCCCAGCATTTT | CASSFPGGYSNQPQHF
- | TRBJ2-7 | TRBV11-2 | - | TGTGCCAGCAGCTTATCCTTGGATCGGAGCTCCTACGAGCAGTACTTC | CASSLSLDRSSYEQYF